This TCR beta chain was captured in a study of T cell responses to AZD1222 COVID-19 vaccine. TCRdb's copy holds only in-frame clones and misses some; the assay was immunoSEQ multiplex PCR. The repertoire holds over 100,000 clones, with around 90% as singletons. The TCR comes from an adult in good health. The sample was peripheral blood, taken on day 0 of AZD1222 vaccination.

The CDR3 loop reads CASSLYPPGQGSETQYF. Written as DNA, the CDR3 is TGTGCCAGCAGTTTATACCCACCGGGACAGGGGTCAGAGACCCAGTACTTC. The genes are TRBV27 and TRBJ2-5, with 10 bases that match TRBD1. Germline CDR1 reads MNHEY; CDR2 reads SMNVEV (reference sequence). V shed 1 base and J 4 bases; nucleotides not matched to a gene: 9. The CDR3 totals 17 residues.